Below are 9 T cell receptor beta chains sequenced from a single sample in a study of T-cell reconstitution after alpha-beta-depleted transplantation in children. The TCRbeta library incorporated unique molecular identifiers. TCRdb reanalysed the PCR reads using MiXCR and keeps one entry per CDR3 protein. The sample includes approximately 430,000 distinct CDR3 sequences, 15% to 20% of them seen just once. Sequencing used PBMCs, mostly from graft donor cells, obtained 360 days after TCRalphabeta/CD19-depleted stem cell transplant. All receptors come from a boy younger than two who had a stem cell transplant for Wiskott-Aldrich syndrome, so the T cells may come from the graft donor.

This chain joins TRBV20-1 and TRBJ1-5; D perhaps matches TRBD1 (5 bases). The CDR3 has 13 amino acids. Germline CDR1 reads DFQATT; CDR2 reads SNEGSKA (reference sequence). V was pared by 3 bases and J by 4 bases, with 10 bases between. The CDR3 coding sequence is TGCAGTGCTAGTGGGACGGGGAATCAGCCCCAGCATTTT. It codes for CSASGTGNQPQHF.

The V gene is TRBV5-1, the J gene TRBJ2-5, with a weak D call TRBD2 (6 bases). The germline V gene encodes CDR1 SGHRS and CDR2 YFSETQ. The V end was cut by 4 bases, the J end by 2 bases, with 15 bases between. The CDR3 is made up of 15 amino acids. The CDR3 protein is CASSPGSRTQETQYF. In DNA form, the CDR3 reads TGCGCCAGCAGCCCCGGGAGTAGGACACAAGAGACCCAGTACTTC.

This clonotype was seen ten or more times. This chain connects TRBV12-3 or TRBV12-4 to TRBJ1-5; 8 bases agree with TRBD1. The CDR3 covers 15 residues. V lost 6 bases to trimming and J lost 1 base; unmatched junction nucleotides: 5. The CDR3 nucleotides are TGTGCCAGCAGCCAGGGGGCAGGGAGCAATCAGCCCCAGCATTTT. Its translation is CASSQGAGSNQPQHF.

V and J are TRBV27 and TRBJ2-1; 9 bases agree with TRBD1. The germline V gene encodes CDR1 MNHEY and CDR2 SMNVEV (reference sequence). The trim removed 5 bases at V and 11 bases at J, leaving 10 bases unmatched. This CDR3 comprises 14 residues. This chain's CDR3 is CASSGTGLRRQQFF. The CDR3 DNA is TGTGCCAGCAGTGGGACAGGGCTAAGGAGACAGCAGTTCTTC.

This clonotype was counted at least ten times. The rearrangement uses TRBV4-3 and TRBJ2-7, with a tentative D call TRBD1 (6 bases). The CDR3 contains 14 residues. V lost 0 bases to trimming and J lost 4 bases, with 10 bases between them. Germline V gene sequence: CDR1 LGHNA, CDR2 YSLEER. CDR3 nucleotide sequence: TGCGCCAGCAGCCAAGATCCCAGGGGATACGAGCAGTACTTC. Protein sequence: CASSQDPRGYEQYF.

This chain links TRBV5-1 with TRBJ2-1; 10 bases align to TRBD2. Germline CDR1 and CDR2: SGHRS and YFSETQ. The CDR3 has 15 amino acids. The ends lost 0 bases at V and 15 bases at J; junction bases unmatched: 12. This chain's CDR3 is CASSLDRAPLAGRFF. CDR3 nucleotides: TGCGCCAGCAGCTTGGACCGGGCCCCACTAGCGGGAAGGTTCTTC.

The V gene is TRBV20-1, the J gene TRBJ2-7; 9 bases are a match to TRBD2. The germline CDR1 and CDR2 sequences are DFQATT and SNEGSKA (reference sequence). The V and J ends lost 4 bases and 3 bases, in that order; junction bases with no gene match: 4. The CDR3 totals 13 residues. The CDR3 here is CSAMRGGNYEQYF. CDR3 coding DNA: TGCAGTGCTATGCGGGGGGGCAACTACGAGCAGTACTTC.

J is TRBJ2-7 and V is TRBV9; 8 nucleotides align to TRBD1. The CDR3 contains 15 residues. Germline V gives CDR1 SGDLS, CDR2 YYNGEE. The ends lost 0 bases at V and 0 bases at J; junction bases unmatched: 2. For the CDR3, the DNA is TGTGCCAGCAGCGTAGGGACAGGGCCCTCCTACGAGCAGTACTTC. Protein: CASSVGTGPSYEQYF. The full variable domain, in which reference TRBV9 and TRBJ2-7 provide the parts outside the CDR3, is DSGVTQTPKHLITATGQRVTLRCSPRSGDLSVYWYQQSLDQGLQFLIQYYNGEERAKGNILERFSAQQFPDLHSELNLSSLELGDSALYFCASSVGTGPSYEQYFGPGTRLTVT.

This clonotype was found a few times. V is TRBV18 and J is TRBJ2-1, with D uncertain. In germline, CDR1 is KGHSH, CDR2 LQKENI. The CDR3 loop spans 14 amino acids. V was shortened by 2 bases and J by 5 bases, with 10 bases between the two germline ends. This CDR3 reads CASSPNKADNEQFF. The CDR3 DNA sequence: TGTGCCAGCTCACCAAATAAGGCGGACAATGAGCAGTTCTTC.